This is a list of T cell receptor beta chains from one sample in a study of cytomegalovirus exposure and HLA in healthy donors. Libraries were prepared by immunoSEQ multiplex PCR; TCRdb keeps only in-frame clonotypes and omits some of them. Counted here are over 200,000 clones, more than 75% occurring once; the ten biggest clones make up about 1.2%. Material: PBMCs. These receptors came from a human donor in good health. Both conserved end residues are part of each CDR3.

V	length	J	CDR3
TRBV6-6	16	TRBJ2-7	CASIEQGPSLSYEQYF
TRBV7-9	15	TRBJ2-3	CASSLFSMSPIGQYF
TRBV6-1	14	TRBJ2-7	CASSVDGATYEQYF
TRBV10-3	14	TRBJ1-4	CAIRQGTANEKLFF
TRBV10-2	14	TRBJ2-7	CASRVPGISYEQYF
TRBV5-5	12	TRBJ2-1	CASSLVSNEQFF
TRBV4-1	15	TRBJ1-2	CASSQYTGGSGGYTF
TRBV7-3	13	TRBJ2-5	CASSLDYQETQYF
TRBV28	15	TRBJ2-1	CASSLGTSFRNEQFF
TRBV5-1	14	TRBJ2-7	CASRQAGRAYEQYF
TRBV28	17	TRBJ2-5	CASRLRASGRYQETQYF
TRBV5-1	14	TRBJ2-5	CASSFGTNQETQYF
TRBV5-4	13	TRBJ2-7	CASSLDRENEQYF
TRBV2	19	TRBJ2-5	CASRMGLLAGGPGVETQYF
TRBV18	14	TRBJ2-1	CASSPGLQGGEQFF
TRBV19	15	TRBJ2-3	CASSFFAGGTDTQYF
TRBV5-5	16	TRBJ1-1	CASSSGQGAQATEAFF
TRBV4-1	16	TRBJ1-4	CASSQGVGGINEKLFF
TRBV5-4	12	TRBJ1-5	CASSFGDQPQHF
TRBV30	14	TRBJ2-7	CAWSPGQGSNEQYF
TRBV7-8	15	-	CASSPGLAAIYEQYF
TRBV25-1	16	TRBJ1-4	CASSVLGQGSNEKLFF
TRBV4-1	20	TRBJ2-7	CASSPGLAVSPQVKRYEQYF
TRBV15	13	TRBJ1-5	CATSIAGNQPQHF
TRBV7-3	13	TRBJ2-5	CASSLSIQETQYF
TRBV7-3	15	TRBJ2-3	CASSLKQGNTDTQYF
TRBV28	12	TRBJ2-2	CASSLDTGELFF
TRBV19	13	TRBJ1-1	CASSGTGRFEAFF
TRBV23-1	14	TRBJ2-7	CAGTPDRQAYEQYF
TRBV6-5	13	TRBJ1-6	CASSRGHYSPLHF
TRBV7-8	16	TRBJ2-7	CASSLVWSGGPYEQYF
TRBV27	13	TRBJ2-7	CASRLAGGYEQYF
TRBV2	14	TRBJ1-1	CASSDGGMNTEAFF
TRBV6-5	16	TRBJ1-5	CASSYRSAGSLQPQHF
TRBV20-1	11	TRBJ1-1	CSASPGGKAFF
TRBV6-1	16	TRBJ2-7	CASSVAGTGSPYEQYF
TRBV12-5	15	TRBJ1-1	CASGPAGQAGTEAFF
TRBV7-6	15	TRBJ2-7	CASSLIKGPAYEQYF
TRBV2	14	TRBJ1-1	CASSGQVMNTEAFF